This T cell receptor (beta chain) was sequenced during a study of blood T cell repertoires in COVID-19. Assay used: immunoSEQ multiplex PCR; TCRdb lists only in-frame clones, some missing. The repertoire has some 200,000 clones, 75% to 85% of them found once; the top ten carry approximately 10%. This CDR3 region has 11 residues. Deletions cut 6 bases from V and 2 bases from J, with 3 bases between. Germline lookup yields CDR1 KGHSH and CDR2 LQKENI. This rearrangement joins TRBV18 to TRBJ2-3; no clear D gene. The TCR was taken from a man aged 45-65 years with active or convalescent COVID-19. Sequenced sample: peripheral blood. CDR3 in DNA: TGTGCCAGCTCGTACACAGATACGCAGTATTTT. As protein: CASSYTDTQYF.